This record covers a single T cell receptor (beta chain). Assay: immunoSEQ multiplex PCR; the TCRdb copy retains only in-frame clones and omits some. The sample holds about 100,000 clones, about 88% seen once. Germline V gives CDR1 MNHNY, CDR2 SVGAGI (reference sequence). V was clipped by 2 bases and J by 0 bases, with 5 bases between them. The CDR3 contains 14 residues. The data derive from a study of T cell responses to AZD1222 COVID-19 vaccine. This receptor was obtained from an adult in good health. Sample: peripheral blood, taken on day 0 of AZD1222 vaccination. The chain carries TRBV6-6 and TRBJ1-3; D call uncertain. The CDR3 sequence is CASSYKGSGNTIYF. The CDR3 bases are TGTGCCAGCAGTTACAAGGGCTCTGGAAACACCATATATTTT.